This T cell receptor beta chain was sequenced in a study of T cell repertoires and HLA-DP antigens. Study details: Alloreactive CD4+ T cells targeted HLA-DP on transduced HeLa. A couple of male donors and one female donor spanned ages 18-to-29 through 60-to-69.

Primers targeted 54 TRBV and 13 TRBJ segments. The data were produced by immunoSEQ multiplex PCR, yet TCRdb's version contains in-frame clones alone and is incomplete. The data show about 73,000 clones, just under 80% seen once. Regarding this clone: The antigen is unknown.

CDR1 is WNHNN, CDR2 SYGVQD, per germline (reference sequence). The V end was cut by 3 bases, the J end by 0 bases, with 8 bases between. The CDR3 totals 14 residues. The receptor was derived from a man aged 60 to 75 in good health and CMV-seronegative. The sequenced sample consisted of CD4+ T cells from PBMCs. This chain connects TRBV10-1 to TRBJ1-1, with D possibly matching TRBD1 (5 bases). The CDR3 DNA is TGCGCCAGCAGTGAAACAGGCCTGAACACTGAAGCTTTCTTT. Encoded protein: CASSETGLNTEAFF.